This section outlines one T cell receptor beta chain sequence together with its context. Its antigen is currently unknown. This sample is drawn from a study of monozygotic twins with inflammatory bowel disease. Each UMI, carrying a 6-nucleotide sample barcode, came from template switching. TCRdb reprocessed the 5' RACE reads and stores each CDR3 protein as one record, lacking DNA. This repertoire comprises about 300,000 distinct CDR3 sequences; its ten largest clones make up less than 6.5%. Germline V gene lookup returns CDR1 SGDLS and CDR2 YYNGEE. This CDR3 spans 17 amino acids. Overall study results and limits: A distinction between different T cell subtypes was not possible. Between concordant and discordant twins, repertoire similarity failed to differ, a result that limited power may explain. IBD patients displayed reduced TCRbeta diversity (inverse Simpson) when set against healthy co-twins.

The rearrangement links TRBV9 to TRBJ1-4. The receptor's source is a human donor with ulcerative colitis or Crohn's disease, or a healthy co-twin of an affected twin (not recorded which). Sequencing was performed on blood. The CDR3 loop is CASSVGISSATNEKLFF.